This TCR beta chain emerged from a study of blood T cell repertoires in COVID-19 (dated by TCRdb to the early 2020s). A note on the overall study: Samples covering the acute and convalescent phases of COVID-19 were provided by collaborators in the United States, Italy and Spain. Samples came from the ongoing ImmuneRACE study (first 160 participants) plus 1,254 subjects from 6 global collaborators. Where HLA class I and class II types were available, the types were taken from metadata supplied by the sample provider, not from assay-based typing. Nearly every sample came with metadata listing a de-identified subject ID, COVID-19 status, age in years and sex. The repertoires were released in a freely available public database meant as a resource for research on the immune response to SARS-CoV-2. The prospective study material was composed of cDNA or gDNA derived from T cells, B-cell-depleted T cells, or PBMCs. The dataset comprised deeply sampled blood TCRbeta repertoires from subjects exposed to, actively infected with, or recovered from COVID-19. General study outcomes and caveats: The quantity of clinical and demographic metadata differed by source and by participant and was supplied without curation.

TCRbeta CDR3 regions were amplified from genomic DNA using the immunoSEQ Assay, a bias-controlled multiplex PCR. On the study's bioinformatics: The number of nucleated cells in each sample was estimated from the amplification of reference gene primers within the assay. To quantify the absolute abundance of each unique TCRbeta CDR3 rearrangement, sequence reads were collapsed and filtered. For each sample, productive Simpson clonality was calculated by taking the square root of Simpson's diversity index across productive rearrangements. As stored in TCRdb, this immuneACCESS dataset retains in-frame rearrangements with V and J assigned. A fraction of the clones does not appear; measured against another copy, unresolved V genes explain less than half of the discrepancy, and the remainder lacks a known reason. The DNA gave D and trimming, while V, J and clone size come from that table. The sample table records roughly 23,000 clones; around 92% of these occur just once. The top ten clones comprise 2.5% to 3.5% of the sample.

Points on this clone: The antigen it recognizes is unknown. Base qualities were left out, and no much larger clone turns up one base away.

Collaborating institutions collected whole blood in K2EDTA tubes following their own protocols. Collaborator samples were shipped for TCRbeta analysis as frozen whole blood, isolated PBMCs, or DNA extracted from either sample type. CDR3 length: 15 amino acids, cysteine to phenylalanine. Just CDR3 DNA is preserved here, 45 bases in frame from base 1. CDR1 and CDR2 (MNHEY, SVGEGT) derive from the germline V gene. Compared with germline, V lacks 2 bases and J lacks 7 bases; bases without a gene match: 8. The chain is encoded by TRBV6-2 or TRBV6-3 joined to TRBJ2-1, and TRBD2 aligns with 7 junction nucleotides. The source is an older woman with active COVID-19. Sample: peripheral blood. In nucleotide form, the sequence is TGTGCCAGCAGTTACGGACTAGGCAACAGAAATGAGCAGTTCTTC. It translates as CASSYGLGNRNEQFF.